The source of this TCR beta chain is a study of blood T cell repertoires in COVID-19. On the study more broadly: T cells, B-cell-depleted T cells, or PBMCs supplied cDNA or gDNA.

Recovery among Cohort 3 donors was established by two negative PCRs, clearance, or symptom resolution. The CDR3 length is 14 residues. Germline loops: CDR1 KGHSH, CDR2 LQKENI. J gave up 8 bases and V 4 bases, and 5 bases lay outside the gene matches. The repertoire was sequenced with immunoSEQ multiplex PCR; TCRdb's copy has only in-frame clones and lacks some. The table lists 300,000 to 400,000 clones, 70% to 90% of them singletons. J is TRBJ1-4 and V is TRBV18; TRBD1 matches at 9 bases. This TCR was sampled from a woman under 30 who had recovered from COVID-19. The sequenced sample was PBMCs or T cells enriched from blood (not recorded which). Here the CDR3 DNA reads TGTGCCAGCTCACGGGGACAGGGAAGCGAAAAACTGTTTTTT. It translates to CASSRGQGSEKLFF. The full variable domain, completed using reference TRBV18 and TRBJ1-4, is NAGVMQNPRHLVRRRGQEARLRCSPMKGHSHVYWYRQLPEEGLKFMVYLQKENIIDESGMPKERFSAEFPKEGPSILRIQQVVRGDSAAYFCASSRGQGSEKLFFGSGTQLSVL.